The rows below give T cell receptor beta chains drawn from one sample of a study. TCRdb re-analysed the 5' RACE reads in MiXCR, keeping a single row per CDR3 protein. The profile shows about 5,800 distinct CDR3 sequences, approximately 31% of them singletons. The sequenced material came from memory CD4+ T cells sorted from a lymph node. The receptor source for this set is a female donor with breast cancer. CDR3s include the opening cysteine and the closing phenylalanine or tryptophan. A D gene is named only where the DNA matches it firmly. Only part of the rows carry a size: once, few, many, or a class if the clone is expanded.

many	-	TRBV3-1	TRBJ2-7	CASSQETLRTGKIEPYYEQYF	TGTGCCAGCAGCCAAGAAACCCTCCGAACCGGAAAAATAGAGCCCTACTACGAGCAGTACTTC
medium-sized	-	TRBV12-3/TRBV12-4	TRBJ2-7	CASSFSRAEQYF	TGTGCCAGCAGTTTTTCACGGGCAGAGCAGTACTTC
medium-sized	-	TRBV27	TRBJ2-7	CASSRYEQYF	TGTGCCAGCAGTCGGTACGAGCAGTACTTC
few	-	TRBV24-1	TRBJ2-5	CATAGEETQYF	TGTGCCACCGCTGGAGAAGAGACCCAGTACTTC
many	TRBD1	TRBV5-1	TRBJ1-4	CASSIMTGGEEKLFF	TGCGCCAGCAGCATAATGACAGGGGGGGAGGAAAAACTGTTTTTT
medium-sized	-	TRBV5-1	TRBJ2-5	CASSLQGWETQYF	TGCGCCAGCAGCTTGCAGGGTTGGGAGACCCAGTACTTC
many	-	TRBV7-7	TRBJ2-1	CASSFGSPGNNEQFF	TGTGCTAGCAGCTTCGGGAGTCCAGGGAACAATGAGCAGTTCTTC
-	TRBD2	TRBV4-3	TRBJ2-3	CACSQGASGMIDTQYF	TGCGCCTGCAGCCAAGGGGCTAGCGGGATGATAGATACGCAGTATTTT
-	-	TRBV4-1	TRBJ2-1	CASSPDSNEQFF	TGCGCCAGCAGCCCCGACAGCAATGAGCAGTTCTTC
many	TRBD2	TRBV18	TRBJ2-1	CASSPLGLAGVEQFF	TGTGCCAGCTCACCACTTGGACTAGCGGGGGTTGAGCAGTTCTTC
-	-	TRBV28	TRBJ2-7	CASMTSGVRNLEQYF	TGTGCCAGCATGACGTCGGGGGTCCGCAACCTGGAGCAGTACTTC
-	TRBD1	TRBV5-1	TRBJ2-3	CASSVGQYNEQYF	TGCGCCAGCAGCGTGGGACAGTACAATGAGCAGTATTTT
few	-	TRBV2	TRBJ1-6	CASIFAVASPLHF	TGTGCCAGCATATTCGCAGTGGCCTCACCCCTCCACTTT
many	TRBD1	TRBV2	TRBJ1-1	CATKQGALVTEAFF	TGTGCCACTAAACAGGGGGCACTGGTAACTGAAGCTTTCTTT
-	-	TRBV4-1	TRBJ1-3	CASSQEHKVNSGNTICF	TGCGCCAGCAGCCAAGAGCACAAAGTCAACTCTGGAAACACCATATGTTTT
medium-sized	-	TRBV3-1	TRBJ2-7	CASSPTDPTLYEQYF	TGTGCCAGCAGCCCCACAGATCCCACCCTCTACGAGCAGTACTTC
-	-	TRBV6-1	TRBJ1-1	CASSDWAMGTEAFF	TGTGCCAGCAGTGATTGGGCCATGGGGACTGAAGCTTTCTTT
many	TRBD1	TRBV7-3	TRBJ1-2	CASSLGNRDRENGYTF	TGTGCCAGCAGCTTAGGAAACCGGGACAGGGAAAATGGCTACACCTTC
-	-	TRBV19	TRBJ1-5	CVSSMYSGGNLPQHF	TGTGTCAGTAGTATGTACAGTGGGGGCAATCTGCCCCAGCATTTT
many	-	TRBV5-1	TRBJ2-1	CASSLAWSLTDEQFF	TGCGCCAGCAGCTTGGCCTGGTCTTTAACCGATGAGCAGTTCTTC
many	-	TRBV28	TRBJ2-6	CASSRPGWASRANVLTF	TGTGCCAGCAGTAGGCCCGGGTGGGCCTCTCGGGCAAACGTCCTGACTTTC
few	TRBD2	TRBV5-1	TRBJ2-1	CASSLALAGCEQLF	TGCGCCAGCAGCTTGGCACTAGCGGGGTGTGAGCAGTTATTC
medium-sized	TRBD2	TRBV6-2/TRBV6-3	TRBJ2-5	CASSDAGGTSGQETQYF	TGTGCCAGCAGTGACGCCGGGGGGACTAGCGGACAAGAGACCCAGTACTTC
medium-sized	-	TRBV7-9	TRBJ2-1	CASSLDRSRYNEQFF	TGTGCCAGCAGCTTAGACAGGTCGCGCTACAATGAGCAGTTCTTC
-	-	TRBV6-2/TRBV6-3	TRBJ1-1	CANSYSWAEFMNTEAFF	TGTGCCAACAGTTACTCGTGGGCAGAATTCATGAACACCGAAGCTTTCTTT
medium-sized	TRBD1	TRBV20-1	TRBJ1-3	CSAYTGTAINTIYF	TGCAGTGCATATACCGGGACAGCGATAAACACCATATATTTT
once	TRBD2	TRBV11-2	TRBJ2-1	CASSSGLAGFHEQFF	TGTGCCAGCAGCTCTGGACTAGCGGGATTTCATGAGCAGTTCTTC
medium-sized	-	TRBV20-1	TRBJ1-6	CSASRSSLSYNSPLHF	TGCAGTGCTAGCAGGTCTTCCCTCTCCTATAATTCACCCCTCCACTTT
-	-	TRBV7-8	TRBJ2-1	CASSPQGYEQFF	TGTGCCAGCAGCCCTCAGGGGTATGAGCAGTTCTTC
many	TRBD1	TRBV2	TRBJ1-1	CASSYDRANTEAFF	TGTGCCAGCAGTTACGACAGGGCGAACACTGAAGCTTTCTTT
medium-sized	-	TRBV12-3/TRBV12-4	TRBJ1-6	CASTSYKDSPLHF	TGTGCCAGCACATCATATAAGGACTCACCCCTCCACTTT
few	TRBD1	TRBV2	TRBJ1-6	CASRMTGDYNSPLHF	TGTGCCAGCAGGATGACAGGGGACTATAATTCACCCCTCCACTTT
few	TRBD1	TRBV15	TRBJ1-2	CATSSQTGGKNGYTF	TGTGCCACCAGCAGCCAGACAGGGGGAAAGAATGGCTACACCTTC
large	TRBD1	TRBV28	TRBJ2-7	CASTWGQRSYEQYF	TGTGCCAGCACTTGGGGACAGCGCTCCTACGAGCAGTACTTC
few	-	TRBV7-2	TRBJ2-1	CASSLLAGPGSNEQFF	TGTGCCAGCAGCTTATTGGCGGGACCCGGAAGCAATGAGCAGTTCTTC
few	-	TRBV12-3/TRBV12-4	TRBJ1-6	CASSLADSLNSPLHF	TGTGCCAGCAGTTTAGCAGACAGCCTTAATTCACCCCTCCACTTT
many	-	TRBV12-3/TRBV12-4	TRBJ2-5	CASSLGRGLQETQYF	TGTGCCAGCAGTTTAGGGCGAGGGCTCCAAGAGACCCAGTACTTC
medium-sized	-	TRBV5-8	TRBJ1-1	CASSLGGGRTIRYTNTEAFF	TGTGCCAGCAGCTTGGGTGGGGGGCGGACGATAAGATACACGAACACTGAAGCTTTCTTT
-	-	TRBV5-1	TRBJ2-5	CASSFLQTPQETQYF	TGCGCCAGCAGCTTTCTTCAGACACCACAAGAGACCCAGTACTTC
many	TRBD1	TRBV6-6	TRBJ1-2	CASTSQGAVGYTF	TGTGCCAGCACTAGTCAGGGGGCGGTTGGCTACACCTTC
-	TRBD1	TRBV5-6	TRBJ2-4	CASQKREGAVKNIQYF	TGTGCCAGTCAAAAACGAGAGGGGGCGGTCAAAAACATTCAGTACTTC
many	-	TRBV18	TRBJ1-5	CASSPQGFGQPQHF	TGTGCCAGCTCACCACAAGGGTTCGGTCAGCCCCAGCATTTT
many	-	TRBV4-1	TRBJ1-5	CASSQLWFGGGESTNQPQHF	TGCGCCAGCAGCCAACTTTGGTTCGGGGGAGGAGAAAGTACCAATCAGCCCCAGCATTTT
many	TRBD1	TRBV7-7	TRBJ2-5	CVSSRQGALQETQYF	TGTGTCAGCAGCCGGCAGGGGGCCCTCCAAGAGACCCAGTACTTC
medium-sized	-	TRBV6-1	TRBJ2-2	CASSPNSVTGELFF	TGTGCCAGCAGTCCCAACAGCGTTACCGGGGAGCTGTTTTTT
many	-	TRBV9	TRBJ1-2	CASSLTPGINYGYTF	TGTGCCAGCAGCCTAACCCCCGGCATTAACTATGGCTACACCTTC
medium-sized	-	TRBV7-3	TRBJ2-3	CASSLLGSTDTQYF	TGTGCCAGCAGCTTACTAGGGAGCACAGATACGCAGTATTTT
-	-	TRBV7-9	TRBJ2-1	CASSLGTRPNEQFF	TGTGCCAGCAGCTTGGGTACTAGGCCCAATGAGCAGTTCTTC